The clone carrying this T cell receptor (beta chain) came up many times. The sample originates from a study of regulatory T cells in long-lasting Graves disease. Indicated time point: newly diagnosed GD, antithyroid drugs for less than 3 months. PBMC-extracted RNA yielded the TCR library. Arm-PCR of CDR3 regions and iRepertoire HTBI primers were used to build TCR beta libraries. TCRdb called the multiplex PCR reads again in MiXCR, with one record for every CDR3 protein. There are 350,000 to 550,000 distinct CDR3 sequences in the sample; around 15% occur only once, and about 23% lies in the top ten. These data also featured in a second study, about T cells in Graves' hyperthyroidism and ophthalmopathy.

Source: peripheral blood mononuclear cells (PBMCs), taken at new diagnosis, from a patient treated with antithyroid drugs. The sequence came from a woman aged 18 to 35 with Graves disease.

The CDR3 is CASSLAPLTDSYEQYF. CDR3 nucleotides: TGTGCCAGCAGCTTAGCCCCCTTGACAGACTCCTACGAGCAGTACTTC. The chain couples TRBV7-8 to TRBJ2-7, with a weak D call TRBD1 (5 bases). CDR3 length: 16 residues. In germline, CDR1 is SGHVS, CDR2 FQNEAQ. V lost 0 bases and J 0 bases, leaving 12 bases between the germline ends.